This TCR beta chain was sequenced in a study of cytomegalovirus exposure and HLA in healthy donors. PCR amplification relied on 60 Vbeta primers (plus 13 Jbeta primers). Libraries were prepared by immunoSEQ multiplex PCR; TCRdb keeps only in-frame clonotypes and omits some of them. The sample yields approximately 150,000 clones, about 80% seen once. CDR1 SGHTA and CDR2 FQGTGA come from the germline V gene. This CDR3 is built from 17 residues. J was trimmed by 6 bases and V by 5 bases; bases with no gene match: 17. The chain links TRBV7-3 to TRBJ2-7; 9 positions agree with TRBD1. The clonotype comes from a man in his thirties or forties in good health and CMV-seronegative. The source material was PBMCs. The DNA for the CDR3 is TGTGCCAGCAGCCCTCACCCCCCGGGACAGGGAATCGGCGAGCAGTACTTC. This gives the protein CASSPHPPGQGIGEQYF.